The 18 T cell receptor beta chains given below trace back to one sample, sequenced in a study of shared clonotypes between healthy human individuals. Naive-designated CD8 cells lacked CD45RO, were positively enriched for CCR7, and omitted terminally differentiated effector memory CD45RA+ cells. TCRdb's table, derived via immunoSEQ multiplex PCR, lists solely in-frame clones and lacks some. In the table there are just over 2,000,000 clones, about 95% of which are singletons. The sample taken for sequencing was naive CD8+ T cells sorted from blood. Every receptor here comes from a man between 18 and 29 years old in good health.

The CDR3 loop reads CASSTTGSGSPLHF. As DNA, the CDR3 is TGTGCCAGCAGTACGACAGGGTCTGGTTCACCCCTCCACTTT. The chain recombines TRBV27 with TRBJ1-6; 7 bases agree with TRBD1. The CDR3 covers 14 residues. Germline V gene lookup returns CDR1 MNHEY and CDR2 SMNVEV (reference sequence). V shed 5 bases, J shed 9 bases, and the junction held 7 bases outside the gene matches.

The V and J genes are TRBV10-3 and TRBJ2-3, with D possibly matching TRBD2 (6 bases). Germline V gene lookup returns CDR1 ENHRY and CDR2 SYGVKD. The V end was cut by 3 bases, the J end by 4 bases, with 14 bases between. This CDR3 has 15 residues. The CDR3 spells CAISDLRGRADTQYF. CDR3 nucleotide sequence: TGTGCCATCAGTGACCTGCGGGGCCGGGCAGATACGCAGTATTTT.

Worth noting for this clone: This CDR3 is also generated by other DNA sequences in the sample. The gene calls are TRBV6-5 and TRBJ2-1, with 11 bases that match TRBD2. The CDR3 extends over 15 amino acids. With 6 bases clipped from V and 6 bases from J, the junction kept 7 bases outside the gene matches. Germline V gene lookup returns CDR1 MNHEY and CDR2 SVGAGI. The DNA for the CDR3 is TGTGCCAGCAGCCCACTAGCGGGAGCGGTCAATGAGCAGTTCTTC. Residues: CASSPLAGAVNEQFF.

This clone was observed once. The chain is built from TRBV9 and TRBJ2-3; D remains ambiguous. This CDR3 is built from 15 residues. Germline V gene data show CDR1 as SGDLS and CDR2 as YYNGEE. V was shortened by 4 bases and J by 2 bases, with 14 bases between the two germline ends. The chain's CDR3 is CASSPAGSLTDTQYF. CDR3 nucleotides: TGTGCCAGCAGCCCCGCCGGGTCCCTCACAGATACGCAGTATTTT.

The rearrangement joins TRBV2 to TRBJ2-4, with 7 bases fitting TRBD2. Germline V lookup: CDR1 SNHLY, CDR2 FYNNEI. J lost 7 bases, V lost 3 bases, and 9 bases had no gene match. The CDR3 runs to 15 residues. The CDR3 protein is CASSDSWREWNIQYF. CDR3 sequence (DNA): TGTGCCAGCAGTGATTCGTGGCGGGAGTGGAACATTCAGTACTTC. Based on the CDR3 plus reference TRBV2 and TRBJ2-4, the full variable domain is EPEVTQTPSHQVTQMGQEVILRCVPISNHLYFYWYRQILGQKVEFLVSFYNNEISEKSEIFDDQFSVERPDGSNFTLKIRSTKLEDSAMYFCASSDSWREWNIQYFGAGTRLSVL.

The V gene is TRBV19, the J gene TRBJ2-7; either TRBD1 or TRBD2 may supply D (5 bases each). Per the germline V gene, CDR1 is LNHDA and CDR2 is SQIVND (reference sequence). The CDR3 loop spans 13 amino acids. V was pared by 8 bases and J by 2 bases, with 13 bases between. The CDR3 bases are TGTGCCAGTGCCGGGACGGTTACCTACGAGCAGTACTTC. It yields the protein CASAGTVTYEQYF. Full variable domain (remainder filled in from reference TRBV19 and TRBJ2-7): DGGITQSPKYLFRKEGQNVTLSCEQNLNHDAMYWYRQDPGQGLRLIYYSQIVNDFQKGDIAEGYSVSREKKESFPLTVTSAQKNPTAFYLCASAGTVTYEQYFGPGTRLTVT.

The rearrangement links TRBV5-6 to TRBJ2-7, with 8 bases lining up with TRBD2. This CDR3 is built from 12 residues. V trimming: 4 bases; J trimming: 5 bases; junction bases outside the gene matches: 2. Germline V gene sequence: CDR1 SGHDT, CDR2 YYEEEE. The CDR3 DNA reads as TGTGCCAGCAGCCGACTAGCGAACGAGCAGTACTTC. Protein product: CASSRLANEQYF.

This clone was detected once. This chain connects TRBV9 to TRBJ1-6; a weak D match, TRBD1 (6 bases). The CDR3 is made up of 15 amino acids. V was trimmed by 4 bases and J by 10 bases, leaving 18 bases between them. Germline V gene data show CDR1 as SGDLS and CDR2 as YYNGEE. CDR3 nucleotides: TGTGCCAGCAGCCCTCACGGGGGGCAGTGGTCACCCCTCCACTTT. It encodes CASSPHGGQWSPLHF.

The chain carries TRBV28 and TRBJ1-5; 9 positions match TRBD1. After removal of 6 bases from V and 6 bases from J, the junction contained 6 bases not matched to a gene. This CDR3 comprises 14 residues. Per the germline V gene, CDR1 is MDHEN and CDR2 is SYDVKM. The CDR3 loop reads CASSTTGGSQPQHF. The CDR3 DNA is TGTGCCAGCAGCACCACAGGGGGCAGTCAGCCCCAGCATTTT.

This clone is a singleton in its sample. The chain links TRBV5-8 to TRBJ2-2, with D maybe TRBD1 (6 bases). CDR3 length equals 15 residues. Looked up from germline, CDR1 is SGHTS and CDR2 is YDEGEE. V was cut by 2 bases and J by 4 bases, with 12 bases left in between. The CDR3 spells CASSFTGIVTGELFF. Written as DNA, the CDR3 is TGTGCCAGCAGCTTTACAGGGATTGTCACCGGGGAGCTGTTTTTT.

The V and J genes are TRBV4-3 and TRBJ2-1; maybe TRBD2 (6 bases). Between the trimmed V and J ends, which lost 1 base and 8 bases, there was a span of 15 bases. This CDR3 has 15 amino acids. CDR1 is LGHNA, CDR2 YSLEER, per germline. The CDR3 DNA is TGCGCCAGCAGCCAAGCCCGCGGGACTCTTCATGAGCAGTTCTTC. This encodes CASSQARGTLHEQFF.

The chain links TRBV27 to TRBJ2-7; D may correspond to TRBD1 or TRBD2 (7 bases each). V lost 8 bases and J 1 base, leaving 12 bases between the germline ends. Germline loops: CDR1 MNHEY, CDR2 SMNVEV (reference sequence). The CDR3 totals 13 residues. The DNA for the CDR3 is TGTGCCAGCCAGGGGGGGGAATCCTACGAGCAGTACTTC. Translated, it gives CASQGGESYEQYF.

The rearrangement joins TRBV6-1 to TRBJ1-4; D call uncertain. Trimming stripped 2 bases from V and 8 bases from J, with 18 bases between. There are 16 residues in the CDR3. Per germline, CDR1 MNHNS and CDR2 SASEGT. Here the CDR3 reads CASSEWSWAVGEKLFF. CDR3 coding DNA: TGTGCCAGCAGTGAATGGTCTTGGGCGGTAGGGGAAAAACTGTTTTTT.

This chain links TRBV15 with TRBJ2-5, with 7 bases matching TRBD1. This CDR3 comprises 14 residues. J was trimmed by 3 bases and V by 3 bases; bases with no gene match: 4. From germline, CDR1 is LNHNV and CDR2 YYDKDF (reference sequence). The CDR3: CATSSTGTEETQYF. The CDR3 region has the DNA TGTGCCACCAGCAGTACCGGGACAGAAGAGACCCAGTACTTC.

The V gene is TRBV6-5, the J gene TRBJ2-7; TRBD1 matches at 7 bases. The J segment lost 5 bases and the V segment lost 5 bases, leaving 6 bases of the junction unmatched. Germline loops: CDR1 MNHEY, CDR2 SVGAGI. The CDR3 extends over 13 amino acids. This CDR3 is CASSSRDSDEQYF. CDR3 nucleotide sequence: TGTGCCAGCAGTAGCCGGGACAGCGACGAGCAGTACTTC.

V gene TRBV13 combines with J gene TRBJ2-3, with 9 bases fitting TRBD2. Germline trimming cut 5 bases from V and 4 bases from J; bases unmatched to any gene: 10. CDR1 is PRHDT, CDR2 FYEKMQ, per germline (reference sequence). This CDR3 spans 16 amino acids. CDR3 region: CASSGISGSPADTQYF. For the CDR3, the DNA is TGTGCCAGCAGCGGCATTAGCGGGAGCCCCGCAGATACGCAGTATTTT.

The rearrangement joins TRBV10-2 to TRBJ1-5, with D maybe TRBD1 (5 bases). V was clipped by 3 bases and J by 7 bases, with 13 bases between them. Germline V CDR1 and CDR2: WSHSY, SAAADI. The CDR3 consists of 14 residues. CDR3 sequence reads: CASSDGAGSQPQHF. The DNA of the CDR3 is TGCGCCAGCAGTGACGGGGCAGGGAGCCAGCCCCAGCATTTT.

Remarks on this clone: This specimen includes other DNA sequences encoding the same CDR3. This rearrangement joins TRBV5-1 to TRBJ2-3; 10 bases match TRBD1. Trimming cost V 2 bases and J 1 base; bases outside gene matches: 1. Germline V gene lookup returns CDR1 SGHRS and CDR2 YFSETQ. The CDR3 has 15 amino acids. CDR3 in amino acids: CASSLGQGGTDTQYF. The CDR3 coding sequence is TGCGCCAGCAGCTTAGGACAGGGGGGCACAGATACGCAGTATTTT.